The entry below gives a single T cell receptor (beta chain) sequence along with its context. Its antigen is undetermined. In the original processing: Filtering was not the same, since immunoSEQ gave junction-only sequences without quality scores. Generated by immunoSEQ multiplex PCR, the TCRdb table keeps only in-frame clones and is missing some. The DNA gave D and trimming, while V, J and clone size come from that table. The sample lists 2 million to 2.5 million clones, roughly 95% occurring once. This entry is derived from a study of shared clonotypes between healthy human individuals. The study's findings and limits: Inspection by rarefaction showed sorted-subset sequencing to be incomplete despite large depth.

All the donors were Caucasian adults who lived in Nashville, Tennessee. Material: naive CD4+ T cells sorted from blood. The sample's subset: CD45RA+ positively selected. This clonotype was obtained from a man between 18 and 35 years old in good health.

The CDR3 region is CASSYSERTSYNEQFF. In DNA form, the CDR3 reads TGTGCCAGCAGTTACTCGGAGCGGACCTCCTACAATGAGCAGTTCTTC. The V and J genes are TRBV6-5 and TRBJ2-1, with a possible D match to TRBD2 (5 bases). Germline CDR1 is MNHEY and CDR2 is SVGAGI. Trimming cost V 0 bases and J 0 bases, with 9 bases left between them. The CDR3 spans 16 residues.